The 31 T cell receptor beta chains presented below share a single source sample, sequenced in a study of T-cell memory formation after mild COVID-19 (dated by TCRdb to 2020 to 2023). The library was built by means of 5' RACE. The sequencer listed for this sample is Illumina NovaSeq 6000. In-frame beta chains were kept once TCRdb had trimmed the public reads at Q25 with fastp and called clones with MiXCR. A single entry per CDR3 protein holds the most common genes and DNA from its merged rows. The table for this sample lists 92,000 or so distinct CDR3 sequences; roughly an eighth of them were counted only once. Jointly, the top ten make up about a quarter of the sample. The material sequenced was PBMCs or a T cell subset sorted from them (not recorded which). These receptors originate from an adult woman who had mild COVID-19 (a few samples of this study predate the infection). The sample titles of this study are shuffled in the database, so cell type and time point are left out; the donor was told from shared clones.

V usage is TRBV20-1 and J usage is TRBJ2-3, with 9 bases aligning to TRBD2. CDR1 is DFQATT and CDR2 is SNEGSKA in the germline V gene (reference sequence). Trimming took 5 bases from V and 0 from J; bases not matched to a gene: 9. This CDR3 comprises 16 residues. The CDR3: CSASASGTPSTDTQYF. In nucleotides, the CDR3 is TGCAGTGCTTCTGCTAGCGGGACCCCTAGCACAGATACGCAGTATTTT.

This clonotype appeared a few times. V usage is TRBV5-1 and J usage is TRBJ1-5, with 7 bases matching TRBD1. The CDR3 loop spans 15 amino acids. Per germline, CDR1 SGHRS and CDR2 YFSETQ. The V gene end was trimmed by 3 bases and the J gene end by 4 bases; junction bases not matched to a gene: 7. This chain's CDR3 is CASSSTGDPNQPQHF. CDR3 DNA: TGCGCCAGCAGCTCCACAGGGGACCCGAATCAGCCCCAGCATTTT.

This clonotype was detected a few times. This rearrangement joins TRBV4-1 to TRBJ2-1, with 9 bases lining up with TRBD1. Trimming cost V 5 bases and J 7 bases; bases outside gene matches: 12. The length of the CDR3 is 16 residues. CDR1 MGHRA and CDR2 YSYEKL come from the germline V gene. Here the CDR3 DNA reads TGCGCCAGCAGCTACGGGACAGGGTACGACATGAATGAGCAGTTCTTC. It encodes CASSYGTGYDMNEQFF.

This clonotype was seen more than once but under ten times. This chain uses TRBV7-9 with TRBJ1-1, with 12 bases matching TRBD1. The CDR3 is 17 amino acids. Per germline, CDR1 SEHNR and CDR2 FQNEAQ (reference sequence). V was clipped by 4 bases and J by 3 bases; unmatched bases: 9. CDR3 sequence: CASSSRDRGRLDTEAFF. In DNA form, the CDR3 reads TGTGCCAGCAGCTCCCGGGACAGGGGGCGTTTGGACACTGAAGCTTTCTTT.

There are many counts of this clonotype. The rearrangement uses TRBV20-1 and TRBJ1-4, with TRBD1 identical over 7 bases. Germline trimming cut 3 bases from V and 14 bases from J; bases unmatched to any gene: 6. The CDR3 consists of 11 residues. Germline CDR1 reads DFQATT; CDR2 reads SNEGSKA (reference sequence). The CDR3 coding sequence is TGCAGTGCTAGGGACAGGCGAGGCCTGTTTTTT. This sequence encodes CSARDRRGLFF.

This clonotype turned up a few times. In DNA, the CDR3 is TGTGCCAGCAGTTACTCAATACTACAGGGCGGCAATCAGCCCCAGCATTTT. Translating gives CASSYSILQGGNQPQHF. V and J are TRBV6-6 and TRBJ1-5; D perhaps matches TRBD1 (6 bases). The CDR3 is 17 residues long. With 0 bases removed from V and 2 bases from J, the gap between germline ends came to 14 bases. Looked up from germline, CDR1 is MNHNY and CDR2 is SVGAGI (reference sequence).

This clonotype was observed a handful of times. The chain couples TRBV12-3 or TRBV12-4 to TRBJ2-6; D remains unclear. Trimming removed 7 bases from V and 4 bases from J, with 11 bases in between. The CDR3 runs to 14 residues. The CDR3 spells CASTTAEGANVLTF. The CDR3 region has the DNA TGTGCCAGCACCACAGCCGAGGGGGCCAACGTCCTGACTTTC.

This clonotype was counted many times. The chain couples TRBV9 to TRBJ2-3, with no clear D. This CDR3 region has 13 residues. V shed 0 bases and J shed 1 base, with 3 bases lying between them. Germline V gene lookup returns CDR1 SGDLS and CDR2 YYNGEE. CDR3 sequence: CASSVGGTDTQYF. Written as DNA, the CDR3 is TGTGCCAGCAGCGTAGGTGGCACAGATACGCAGTATTTT.

This clonotype was observed many times. The genes are TRBV20-1 and TRBJ2-7; D perhaps matches TRBD1 (6 bases). Germline V CDR1 and CDR2: DFQATT, SNEGSKA (reference sequence). The CDR3 length is 13 residues. Trimming left V 0 bases short and J 3 bases short, with 9 bases between. The chain's CDR3 is CSAREDRIYEQYF. The CDR3 nucleotides are TGCAGTGCTAGAGAAGACAGGATCTACGAGCAGTACTTC.

J is TRBJ1-2 and V is TRBV12-3 or TRBV12-4; 8 nucleotides align to TRBD1. V dropped 0 bases and J dropped 4; count of bases not matched to a gene: 7. The CDR3 has 16 residues. CDR3 bases: TGTGCCAGCAGTTTAGCGAGGACAGGGATACCCTATGGCTACACCTTC. Its protein is CASSLARTGIPYGYTF.

This clonotype was seen a few times. The chain employs TRBV2 and TRBJ2-6; D not resolved. CDR3 length: 20 residues. Germline V gene sequence: CDR1 SNHLY, CDR2 FYNNEI. V was cut by 7 bases and J by 1 base, with 26 bases left in between. As DNA, the CDR3 is TGTGCCAGCAAGTTGGACCCCCTACTGCTATATGGTTCTGGGGCCAACGTCCTGACTTTC. Residues: CASKLDPLLLYGSGANVLTF.

This clonotype came up a few times. The chain carries TRBV12-3 or TRBV12-4 and TRBJ1-5; 7 positions agree with TRBD1. After removal of 6 bases from V and 4 bases from J, the junction contained 6 bases not matched to a gene. This CDR3 has 14 amino acids. For the CDR3, the DNA is TGTGCCAGCAGCCGGGACAGCCCTAATCAGCCCCAGCATTTT. Its protein product is CASSRDSPNQPQHF.

This clonotype has a single count. At one boundary the junction diverges from the germline segment, which might be a read error. The chain carries TRBV6-2 or TRBV6-3 and TRBJ2-3; 9 bases align to TRBD2. The CDR3 spans 17 residues. Germline V gives CDR1 MNHEY, CDR2 SVGEGT. The CDR3 loop is CASSYAIAGVPTDKQYF. The DNA of the CDR3 is TGTGCCAGCAGTTACGCCATAGCGGGAGTCCCCACAGATAAGCAGTATTTT.

This clonotype was observed at least ten times. The chain uses TRBV5-1 and TRBJ2-1; D is possibly TRBD2 (6 bases). CDR1 is SGHRS, CDR2 YFSETQ, per germline. The CDR3 length is 16 residues. Deletions cut 0 bases from V and 5 bases from J, with 15 bases between. The CDR3 nucleotides read TGCGCCAGCAGCTTGGTGGCGGGGACCAGGGACAATGAGCAGTTCTTC. It yields the protein CASSLVAGTRDNEQFF.

This clonotype showed up many times. V gene TRBV7-9 combines with J gene TRBJ2-1, with D perhaps matching TRBD1 (6 bases). Germline CDR1 is SEHNR and CDR2 is FQNEAQ (reference sequence). This CDR3 has 14 amino acids. V lost 8 bases and J 4 bases, leaving 15 bases between the germline ends. The CDR3 region is CASADRTAYNEQFF. CDR3 coding DNA: TGTGCCAGCGCTGACAGGACAGCATACAATGAGCAGTTCTTC.

The chain joins TRBV4-1 to TRBJ2-7; D not resolved. The CDR3 is 13 residues long. V lost 4 bases, J lost 7 bases, and 14 bases lay in between. CDR1 and CDR2 from the germline V gene are MGHRA and YSYEKL. The CDR3 sequence is CASSREQPLEQYF. DNA for the CDR3: TGCGCCAGCAGCCGAGAACAGCCCTTGGAGCAGTACTTC.

J is TRBJ2-1 and V is TRBV7-6, with a possible D match to TRBD2 (6 bases). The CDR3 sequence is 16 residues long. The V end was cut by 1 base, the J end by 1 base, with 11 bases between. Germline V gene data show CDR1 as SGHVS and CDR2 as FNYEAQ. DNA for the CDR3: TGTGCCAGCAGCTTAGGAGGTGGGACTTCCTACAATGAGCAGTTCTTC. Its protein is CASSLGGGTSYNEQFF.

The gene calls are TRBV7-9 and TRBJ1-4; 7 bases fit TRBD1. J was trimmed by 5 bases and V by 0 bases; bases with no gene match: 6. CDR1 SEHNR and CDR2 FQNEAQ come from the germline V gene (reference sequence). The CDR3 loop spans 16 amino acids. The DNA for the CDR3 is TGTGCCAGCAGCTTAGCCGGGAAGGGGGCGAATGAAAAACTGTTTTTT. Residues: CASSLAGKGANEKLFF. Full variable domain (rest looked up from reference TRBV7-9 and TRBJ1-4): DTGVSQNPRHKITKRGQNVTFRCDPISEHNRLYWYRQTLGQGPEFLTYFQNEAQLEKSRLLSDRFSAERPKGSFSTLEIQRTEQGDSAMYLCASSLAGKGANEKLFFGSGTQLSVL.

This chain connects TRBV11-2 to TRBJ2-1, with D perhaps matching TRBD1 (5 bases). V was pared by 1 base and J by 5 bases, with 15 bases between. The CDR3 extends over 16 amino acids. Germline V CDR1 and CDR2: SGHAT, FQNNGV. The CDR3 coding sequence is TGTGCCAGCAGCTTAGTCGGCAGGGCTGGTGACAATGAGCAGTTCTTC. Translated, it gives CASSLVGRAGDNEQFF.

The V call is TRBV6-5, the J call TRBJ2-1; 9 bases fit TRBD1. This CDR3 has 15 amino acids. Trimming took 5 bases from V and 8 from J; bases not matched to a gene: 10. The germline V gene encodes CDR1 MNHEY and CDR2 SVGAGI. CDR3 in amino acids: CASSLPGQGRHEQFF. In DNA, the CDR3 is TGTGCCAGCAGTCTTCCGGGACAGGGCCGTCATGAGCAGTTCTTC.

This clonotype was counted a few times. The chain carries TRBV27 and TRBJ2-7; D call uncertain. The V end lost 5 bases, the J end lost 4 bases, and 6 bases lay between the germline ends. Germline V CDR1 and CDR2: MNHEY, SMNVEV (reference sequence). The CDR3 consists of 11 residues. The CDR3 protein is CASSTPYEQYF. The CDR3 DNA reads as TGTGCCAGCAGTACCCCTTACGAGCAGTACTTC.

There are a few counts of this clonotype. CDR3 sequence reads: CASSQFWGEGSYEQYF. Here the CDR3 DNA reads TGTGCCAGCAGCCAGTTTTGGGGTGAGGGGTCCTACGAGCAGTACTTC. The chain joins TRBV4-2 to TRBJ2-7; tentatively, D is TRBD1 or TRBD2 (5 bases each). CDR1 and CDR2 from the germline V gene are LGHNA and YNFKEQ. The V end was cut by 3 bases, the J end by 1 base, with 16 bases between. This CDR3 contains 16 residues.

CDR3 protein: CASSYSYVFGGTNEKLFF. The DNA for the CDR3 is TGTGCCAGCAGTTACTCATACGTGTTCGGTGGAACTAATGAAAAACTGTTTTTT. The chain uses TRBV6-5 and TRBJ1-4; no clear D gene. CDR3 length equals 18 residues. Germline V gene sequence: CDR1 MNHEY, CDR2 SVGAGI. The V end was cut by 0 bases, the J end by 1 base, with 15 bases between.

This rearrangement joins TRBV6-1 to TRBJ1-5; D remains ambiguous. Trimming cost V 1 base and J 1 base, with 8 bases left between them. The CDR3 is made up of 15 amino acids. Germline CDR1 and CDR2: MNHNS and SASEGT. This CDR3 is CASSEVIGSNQPQHF. The CDR3 DNA reads TGTGCCAGCAGTGAAGTAATAGGGAGCAATCAGCCCCAGCATTTT.

This clonotype was seen a few times. The chain combines TRBV7-8 with TRBJ2-2; D uncertain. V was shortened by 5 bases and J by 6 bases, with 16 bases between the two germline ends. From germline, CDR1 is SGHVS and CDR2 FQNEAQ. The CDR3 contains 15 residues. CDR3 protein: CASSPRYDVAGELFF. The DNA for the CDR3 is TGTGCCAGCAGCCCAAGATATGACGTCGCCGGGGAGCTGTTTTTT.

This clonotype was seen a few times. The chain has TRBV27 and TRBJ2-5; 7 bases agree with TRBD1. Unmatched junction bases numbered 12, after V lost 0 bases and J lost 5 bases. This CDR3 region has 17 residues. CDR1 is MNHEY and CDR2 is SMNVEV in the germline V gene (reference sequence). This CDR3 is CASSLSGDLQGRETQYF. In DNA form, the CDR3 reads TGTGCCAGCAGTTTATCCGGGGATTTACAGGGGCGCGAGACCCAGTACTTC.

This clonotype was recorded at least ten times. The J gene is TRBJ2-7, the V gene TRBV15; maybe TRBD2 (6 bases). Deletions cut 3 bases from V and 3 bases from J, with 18 bases between. This CDR3 has 16 residues. The V gene's germline CDR1 is LNHNV and CDR2 YYDKDF (reference sequence). The CDR3, as DNA: TGTGCCACCAGCAGTCTCATTAGCGGCCACGACTACGAGCAGTACTTC. Its translation: CATSSLISGHDYEQYF. The full variable domain, in which reference TRBV15 and TRBJ2-7 provide the parts outside the CDR3, is DAMVIQNPRYQVTQFGKPVTLSCSQTLNHNVMYWYQQKSSQAPKLLFHYYDKDFNNEADTPDNFQSRRPNTSFCFLDIRSPGLGDTAMYLCATSSLISGHDYEQYFGPGTRLTVT.

The genes are TRBV18 and TRBJ1-1; unclear D gene. The V end lost 2 bases, the J end lost 0 bases, and 10 bases lay between the germline ends. CDR3 length: 15 residues. CDR1 and CDR2 (germline): KGHSH, LQKENI. CDR3 sequence reads: CASSPSPAMNTEAFF. DNA of the CDR3: TGTGCCAGCTCACCAAGTCCAGCTATGAACACTGAAGCTTTCTTT.

On this clonotype itself: The junction does not match germline at one end; this may be a read error. The genes are TRBV19 and TRBJ2-4; either TRBD1 or TRBD2 may supply D (6 bases each). The germline V gene encodes CDR1 LNHDA and CDR2 SQIVND (reference sequence). This CDR3 contains 12 residues. The CDR3 loop is CASSQGLGALVF. The CDR3 DNA reads as TGTGCCAGTAGCCAGGGACTGGGGGCATTGGTCTTC.

This clonotype was recorded a few times. This chain connects TRBV19 to TRBJ1-1; the D is unclear. Germline V gene lookup returns CDR1 LNHDA and CDR2 SQIVND (reference sequence). The CDR3 has 13 residues. V lost 8 bases, J lost 1 base, and 11 bases lay in between. DNA for the CDR3: TGTGCCAGTGCCCGGGTCACGAACACTGAAGCTTTCTTT. It translates to CASARVTNTEAFF.

The table lists this clonotype with a few counts. The rearrangement uses TRBV7-9 and TRBJ1-3; D gene uncertain. In germline, CDR1 is SEHNR, CDR2 FQNEAQ (reference sequence). This CDR3 is built from 14 residues. V lost 0 bases to trimming and J lost 8 bases, with 11 bases between them. CDR3 loop: CASSLAPGRDTIYF. CDR3 in DNA: TGTGCCAGCAGCTTAGCCCCAGGCCGGGACACCATATATTTT. The full variable domain, rest sourced from reference TRBV7-9 and TRBJ1-3, is DTGVSQNPRHKITKRGQNVTFRCDPISEHNRLYWYRQTLGQGPEFLTYFQNEAQLEKSRLLSDRFSAERPKGSFSTLEIQRTEQGDSAMYLCASSLAPGRDTIYFGEGSWLTVV.